This TCR beta chain was recorded in a study of blood T cell repertoires in COVID-19. Study-wide context: Sample material is recorded as cDNA or gDNA derived from T cells, B-cell-depleted T cells, or PBMCs.

Individuals drawn from approximately 26 US areas were roughly 18 to 95 years old. Some clones are missing from TCRdb's copy, which holds only in-frame ones; the method was immunoSEQ multiplex PCR. The sample lists roughly 200,000 clones; around nine tenths were seen once. Per the germline V gene, CDR1 is SNHLY and CDR2 is FYNNEI. The CDR3 is made up of 16 amino acids. With V trimmed by 4 bases and J by 5 bases, 8 bases remained unmatched. The receptor comes from a woman younger than 45 who had been exposed to COVID-19. The V and J genes are TRBV2 and TRBJ2-3; 11 positions agree with TRBD1. Specimen: PBMCs or T cells enriched from blood (not recorded which). CDR3 nucleotide sequence: TGTGCCAGCAGTGGAGGACAGGGGGCGCGAGGAGATACGCAGTATTTT. Protein: CASSGGQGARGDTQYF.